The rows below give T cell receptor beta chains drawn from one sample of a study of vaccination effects on CD4 cells after COVID-19. Clones were read by immunoSEQ multiplex PCR, and TCRdb kept only the in-frame ones, dropping some. Among around 50,000 clones listed, approximately 80% were seen once. These receptors have no known antigen. This material consisted of CD4+ T cells from PBMCs cultured without peptide, taken before COVID-19 vaccination. These receptors all come from a human donor who had a prior SARS-CoV-2 infection. CDR3s include the opening cysteine and the closing phenylalanine or tryptophan. Fields, in order: J gene, V gene, clone size, D gene, CDR3 length, CDR3 DNA, CDR3 protein. D genes are given only for firm matches. Some rows have no size entry. The others give once, few or many, or a class for an expanded clone.

>TRBJ2-7|TRBV3-1/TRBV3-2|-|-|13
TGTGCCAGCAGCCAGATGGGCCCATACGAGCAGTACTTC
CASSQMGPYEQYF
>TRBJ2-1|TRBV5-1|-|TRBD2|15
TGCGCCAGCAGCTCGAGCGGGAGTCGGAGCTATGAGCAGTTCTTC
CASSSSGSRSYEQFF
>TRBJ1-4|TRBV6-1|-|TRBD1|14
TGTGCCAGCAGTGAGGGACAGTTGAATGAAAAACTGTTTTTT
CASSEGQLNEKLFF
>TRBJ2-1|TRBV3-1/TRBV3-2|-|TRBD2|17
TGTGCCAGCAGCCAAGATCGACTAGCGGGGACTTACAATGAGCAGTTCTTC
CASSQDRLAGTYNEQFF
>TRBJ2-1|TRBV10-3|-|TRBD2|17
TGTGCCATCAGTGAGTTTTCAGGCGGGAGCTCCTACAATGAGCAGTTCTTC
CAISEFSGGSSYNEQFF
>TRBJ2-1|TRBV9|-|TRBD2|17
TGTGCCAGCAGCGTAGGCCCGATGGAGCGGGGATACAATGAGCAGTTCTTC
CASSVGPMERGYNEQFF
>TRBJ2-7|TRBV7-2|-|-|15
TGTGCCAGCAGCTGGCAAGGGGGGAGCTCCTACGAGCAGTACTTC
CASSWQGGSSYEQYF
>TRBJ2-1|TRBV14|few|-|18
TGTGCCAGCAGCCAAGTTGCCGGTTCCAAGCAACCATACAATGAGCAGTTCTTC
CASSQVAGSKQPYNEQFF
>TRBJ2-1|TRBV7-3|-|TRBD1|14
TGTGCCAGCAGCTCGACAGGGACATACAATGAGCAGTTCTTC
CASSSTGTYNEQFF
>TRBJ1-1|TRBV4-2|few|-|15
TGTGCCAGCAGCCAAGAGGGGCAGGGCGACACTGAAGCTTTCTTT
CASSQEGQGDTEAFF
>TRBJ2-3|TRBV5-1|few|-|14
TGCGCCAGCAGCCTAGGGGTGGGCACAGATACGCAGTATTTT
CASSLGVGTDTQYF
>TRBJ1-2|TRBV3-1/TRBV3-2|-|-|13
TGTGCCAGCAGTCTCCACCGGGGCTATGGCTACACCTTC
CASSLHRGYGYTF
>TRBJ2-5|TRBV5-4|-|-|13
TGTGCCAGCAGCGTCCCAGGTGGGGAGACCCAGTACTTC
CASSVPGGETQYF
>TRBJ2-4|TRBV15|-|-|17
TGTGCCACCAGCAGAGATCTGACAGCTCTAGCCAAAAACATTCAGTACTTC
CATSRDLTALAKNIQYF
>TRBJ2-7|TRBV7-6|-|TRBD2|14
TGTGCCAGCAGCCCACGGGCGGGAGACCACGAGCAGTACTTC
CASSPRAGDHEQYF
>TRBJ1-1|TRBV7-2|-|-|16
TGTGCCAGCACCCCCCCGCATAATTGGTGGGCCACTGAAGCTTTCTTT
CASTPPHNWWATEAFF
>TRBJ2-2|TRBV7-3|-|TRBD1|16
TGTGCCAGCAGCGGCCGACAGGGGGCGAACACCGGGGAGCTGTTTTTT
CASSGRQGANTGELFF
>TRBJ1-3|TRBV30|-|-|14
TGTGCCTGCAGCAACAGAGTCTCTGGAAACACCATATATTTT
CACSNRVSGNTIYF
>TRBJ1-6|TRBV4-2|-|-|16
TGTGCCAGCAGCCAAGATACGGGAGAGGATAATTCACCCCTCCACTTT
CASSQDTGEDNSPLHF
>TRBJ2-7|TRBV5-4|-|-|14
TGTGCCAGCAGCCGACCGGGACGGTCCTACGAGCAGTACTTC
CASSRPGRSYEQYF
>TRBJ2-5|TRBV3-1/TRBV3-2|-|-|18
TGTGCCAGCAGCCAAGAGGGGGCGGGACCCGCCAGAAAAGAGACCCAGTACTTC
CASSQEGAGPARKETQYF
>TRBJ2-3|TRBV18|-|-|12
TGTGCCAGCTCCCCAGGGTTGGATACGCAGTATTTT
CASSPGLDTQYF
>TRBJ2-2|TRBV21-1|-|-|17
TGTGCCAGCAGCAAAGGAGAGAGAACCACGAACACCGGGGAGCTGTTTTTT
CASSKGERTTNTGELFF
>TRBJ2-1|TRBV7-2|-|-|15
TGTGCCAGCAGCTTAGCAAGCGTAACCTACAATGAGCAGTTCTTC
CASSLASVTYNEQFF
>TRBJ2-5|TRBV6-2/TRBV6-3|-|-|13
TGTGCCAGCAGCCCACAGTCCCAAGAGACCCAGTACTTC
CASSPQSQETQYF
>TRBJ1-2|TRBV29-1|-|-|15
TGCAGCGTTGAAGATGTGTGGCTTCTGGGCTATGGCTACACCTTC
CSVEDVWLLGYGYTF
>TRBJ1-1|TRBV24-1|-|-|16
TGTGCCACCAGTGATTTGACCCCGACAGGCGTAGTTGAAGCTTTCTTT
CATSDLTPTGVVEAFF
>TRBJ1-1|TRBV5-1|-|TRBD1|13
TGCGCCAGCAGCCCGACAGGGGCGTTTGAAGCTTTCTTT
CASSPTGAFEAFF
>TRBJ2-7|TRBV11-2|few|-|12
TGTGCCAGCAGCTCCTCGGGAAGCGAGCAGTACTTC
CASSSSGSEQYF
>TRBJ2-3|TRBV11-2|-|TRBD1|15
TGTGCCAGCAGCTCGGGACAGCTCAGCACAGATACGCAGTATTTT
CASSSGQLSTDTQYF
>TRBJ2-3|TRBV5-1|-|-|15
TGCGCCAGCAGCCTCCGTTTAGGCCCCACAGATACGCAGTATTTT
CASSLRLGPTDTQYF
>TRBJ1-2|TRBV18|-|TRBD1|18
TGTGCCAGCTCACTATGGGGTTCGTACAGGGGAGACGCTGTCGGCTACACCTTC
CASSLWGSYRGDAVGYTF
>TRBJ1-2|TRBV2|few|TRBD1|12
TGTGCCAGCAGCGCGGACAGGGGGCGCGGTATCTTC
CASSADRGRGIF
>TRBJ2-7|TRBV7-2|-|-|13
TGTGCCAGCAGCTTGAATCCCGAAACCGAGCAGTACTTC
CASSLNPETEQYF
>TRBJ2-2|TRBV5-1|-|TRBD2|16
TGCGCCAGCAGCTTGGGACTAGCGGGACACACCGGGGAGCTGTTTTTT
CASSLGLAGHTGELFF
>TRBJ2-3|TRBV2|few|TRBD2|15
TGTGCCAGCAGTTTTTCTAGCGGGGGCACAGATACGCAGTATTTT
CASSFSSGGTDTQYF
>TRBJ2-7|TRBV2|-|-|12
TGTGCCAGCAGCCGTCGGGGTTCCGAGCAGTACTTC
CASSRRGSEQYF
>TRBJ2-7|TRBV5-4|-|TRBD2|17
TGTGCCAGCAGCTCGGCCCCGGGACTAGCGGGAGGAAACGAGCAGTACTTC
CASSSAPGLAGGNEQYF
>TRBJ2-3|TRBV24-1|-|-|15
TGTGCCACCAGTGACCCACGGACCAACACAGATACGCAGTATTTT
CATSDPRTNTDTQYF
>TRBJ1-2|TRBV5-6|-|-|15
TGTGCCAGCAGCTCGGGACACCGGCGGGGCTATGGCTACACCTTC
CASSSGHRRGYGYTF
>TRBJ2-1|TRBV4-1|few|-|16
TGCGCCAGCAGCCTTTATCTTAGAGTAGCAGCCAGTGAGCAGTTCTTC
CASSLYLRVAASEQFF
>TRBJ2-6|TRBV3-1/TRBV3-2|-|-|19
TGTGCCAGCAGCCAAGTCACGGAGACGGCGGTCTCTGGGGCCAACGTCCTGACTTTC
CASSQVTETAVSGANVLTF
>TRBJ2-7|TRBV6-8|few|-|15
TGTGCCAGCAGTTACTGGCTGTGGGGGCCTTACGAGCAGTACTTC
CASSYWLWGPYEQYF
>TRBJ1-4|TRBV2|few|-|13
TGTGCCAGCACTCTTTACCTTAATGAAAAACTGTTTTTT
CASTLYLNEKLFF
>TRBJ2-7|TRBV10-3|-|TRBD2|15
TGTGCCATCAGTGGTGGGACTAGCGGGAGGTACGAGCAGTACTTC
CAISGGTSGRYEQYF
>TRBJ1-4|TRBV21-1|-|-|18
TGTGCCAGCAGAAAGAGGAGGGACAGGGATGGATTAGCAGAAAAACTGTTTTTT
CASRKRRDRDGLAEKLFF
>TRBJ2-1|TRBV20-1|-|TRBD2|15
TGCAGTGCTAGTTCGTGGACTAGCGGGTACAATGAGCAGTTCTTC
CSASSWTSGYNEQFF
>TRBJ2-4|TRBV9|-|TRBD2|17
TGTGCCAGCAGCCCCGGGGGACTAGCGGGGGGCGGTAACATTCAGTACTTC
CASSPGGLAGGGNIQYF
>TRBJ2-1|TRBV7-2|-|-|16
TGTGCCAGCAGCTTATTTGCGGGGGCCGCTCTGGGTGAGCAGTTCTTC
CASSLFAGAALGEQFF
>TRBJ2-7|TRBV18|-|TRBD2|18
TGTGCCAGCTCTCAGGACAGGGGTGGACTAGCGGGAGGTTCGGAGCAGTACTTC
CASSQDRGGLAGGSEQYF
>TRBJ2-1|TRBV15|few|-|13
TGTGCCACCAGCAGAGATGTGTTCAATGAGCAGTTCTTC
CATSRDVFNEQFF
>TRBJ2-5|TRBV2|-|-|12
TGTGCCAGCAGACAGTACCAAGAGACCCAGTACTTC
CASRQYQETQYF
>TRBJ2-3|TRBV18|few|-|12
TGTGCCAGCTCACCCGCCACAAATACGCAGTATTTT
CASSPATNTQYF
>TRBJ2-2|TRBV7-3|few|-|13
TGTGCCAGCAGCCCCCGGACAGACGGGGAGCTGTTTTTT
CASSPRTDGELFF
>TRBJ2-5|TRBV27|few|-|13
TGTGCCAGCAGCTTAAGCTTAGGGGAGACCCAGTACTTC
CASSLSLGETQYF
>TRBJ2-3|TRBV12-5|once|-|15
TGTGCTAGTGGGGTAGGGGTAACTAGCACAGATACGCAGTATTTT
CASGVGVTSTDTQYF
>TRBJ1-1|TRBV9|-|-|16
TGTGCCAGCAGCGTAGGTCCACCAAGTCTGAACACTGAAGCTTTCTTT
CASSVGPPSLNTEAFF